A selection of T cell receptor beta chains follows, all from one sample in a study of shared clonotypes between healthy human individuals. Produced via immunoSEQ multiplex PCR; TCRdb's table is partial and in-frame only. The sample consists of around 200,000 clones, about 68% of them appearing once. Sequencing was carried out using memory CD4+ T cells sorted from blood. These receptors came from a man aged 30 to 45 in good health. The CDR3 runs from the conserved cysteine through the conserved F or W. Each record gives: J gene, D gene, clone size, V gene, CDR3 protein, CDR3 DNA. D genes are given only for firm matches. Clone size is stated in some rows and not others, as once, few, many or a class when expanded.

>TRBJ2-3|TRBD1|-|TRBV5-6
CASSRQGFADTQYF
TGTGCCAGCAGCCGACAGGGGTTCGCAGATACGCAGTATTTT
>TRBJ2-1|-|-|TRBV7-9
CASSYWLASSYNEQFF
TGTGCCAGCAGCTACTGGCTAGCGAGCTCCTACAATGAGCAGTTCTTC
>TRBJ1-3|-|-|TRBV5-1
CASSFRGENTIYF
TGCGCCAGCAGCTTTAGGGGAGAAAACACCATATATTTT
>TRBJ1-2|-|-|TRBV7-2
CASSLAFLRSGYGYTF
TGTGCCAGCAGCTTAGCATTCTTACGCAGCGGCTATGGCTACACCTTC
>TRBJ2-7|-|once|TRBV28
CASKYSRVRYEQYF
TGTGCCAGCAAATACTCCAGGGTCAGGTACGAGCAGTACTTC
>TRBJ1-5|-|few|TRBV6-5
CASSYSFGMDQPQHF
TGTGCCAGCAGTTACTCGTTCGGGATGGATCAGCCCCAGCATTTT
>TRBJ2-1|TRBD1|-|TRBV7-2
CASSQRWDRLGNEQFF
TGTGCCAGCAGCCAACGTTGGGACAGGCTGGGCAATGAGCAGTTCTTC
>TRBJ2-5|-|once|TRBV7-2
CASSLTRDQYF
TGTGCCAGCAGCTTAACGAGGGACCAGTACTTC
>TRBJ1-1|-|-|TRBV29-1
CSVRSRLPNTEAFF
TGCAGCGTCCGCAGTCGGCTGCCGAACACTGAAGCTTTCTTT
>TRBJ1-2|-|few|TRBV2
CASTTEQGLYGYTF
TGTGCCAGCACCACCGAACAGGGACTCTATGGCTACACCTTC
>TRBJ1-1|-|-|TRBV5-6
CASSLYREYTEAFF
TGTGCCAGCAGCTTGTACCGGGAGTACACTGAAGCTTTCTTT
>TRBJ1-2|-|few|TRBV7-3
CASSLGQGRSYTF
TGTGCCAGCAGCTTAGGGCAGGGAAGGAGCTACACCTTC
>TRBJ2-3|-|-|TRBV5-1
CASSSPPPADTQYF
TGCGCCAGCAGCTCACCGCCTCCGGCAGATACGCAGTATTTT
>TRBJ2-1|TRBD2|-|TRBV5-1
CASSFGLAGQNEQFF
TGCGCCAGCAGCTTTGGACTAGCGGGACAGAATGAGCAGTTCTTC
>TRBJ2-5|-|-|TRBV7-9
CASRLPGPQETQYF
TGTGCCAGCAGGCTACCCGGGCCTCAAGAGACCCAGTACTTC
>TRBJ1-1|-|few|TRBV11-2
CASSSYVDNLKAFF
TGTGCCAGCAGCTCGTATGTGGACAACCTTAAAGCTTTCTTT
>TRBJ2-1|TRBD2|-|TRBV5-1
CASRSGTSGLNEQFF
TGCGCCAGCAGGTCGGGGACTAGCGGACTCAATGAGCAGTTCTTC
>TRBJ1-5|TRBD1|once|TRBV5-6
CASSKGQGAWQPQHF
TGTGCCAGCAGTAAGGGACAGGGGGCCTGGCAGCCCCAGCATTTT
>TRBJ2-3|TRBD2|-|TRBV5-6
CASSSTLTSGTTDTQYF
TGTGCCAGCAGCTCGACCCTTACTAGCGGGACCACAGATACGCAGTATTTT
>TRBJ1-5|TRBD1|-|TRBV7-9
CASTLDRDNQPQHF
TGTGCCAGCACATTAGACAGGGACAATCAGCCCCAGCATTTT
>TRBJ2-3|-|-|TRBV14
CASSLRDWGTDTQYF
TGTGCCAGCAGCCTGCGGGACTGGGGCACAGATACGCAGTATTTT
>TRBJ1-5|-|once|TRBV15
CATSRERRSNQPQHF
TGTGCCACCAGCAGAGAACGGAGAAGCAATCAGCCCCAGCATTTT
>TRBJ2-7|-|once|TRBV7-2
CASSLAGREGSKQYF
TGTGCCAGCAGCTTAGCCGGTCGTGAGGGAAGTAAGCAGTACTTC
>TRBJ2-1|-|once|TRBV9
CASSSGLAQYNEQFF
TGTGCCAGCAGCTCGGGCCTAGCGCAGTACAATGAGCAGTTCTTC
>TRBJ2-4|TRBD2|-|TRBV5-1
CASSPRTSAMAKNIQYF
TGCGCCAGCAGCCCCCGGACTAGCGCTATGGCCAAAAACATTCAGTACTTC
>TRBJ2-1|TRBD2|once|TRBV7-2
CASQMPGLVRYNEQFF
TGTGCCAGTCAGATGCCGGGACTAGTAAGATACAATGAGCAGTTCTTC
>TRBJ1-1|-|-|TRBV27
CASSIGGRVTEAFF
TGTGCCAGCAGTATAGGGGGTCGGGTCACTGAAGCTTTCTTT
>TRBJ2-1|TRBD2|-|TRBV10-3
CAISEPLAGASYEQFF
TGTGCCATCAGTGAGCCCCTAGCGGGAGCTTCCTATGAGCAGTTCTTC
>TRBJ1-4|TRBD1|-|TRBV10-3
CAISEQGTYELFF
TGTGCCATCAGTGAACAGGGGACATATGAACTGTTTTTT
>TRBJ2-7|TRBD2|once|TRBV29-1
CSVDGSGRGEQYF
TGCAGCGTTGATGGTAGCGGGAGAGGGGAGCAGTACTTC
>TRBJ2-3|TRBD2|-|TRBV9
CASSVDTREGVLNTQYF
TGTGCCAGCAGCGTAGACACTCGGGAGGGGGTTTTGAATACGCAGTATTTT
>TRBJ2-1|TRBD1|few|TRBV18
CASSPQTSRDSPNEQFF
TGTGCCAGCTCACCCCAAACCTCAAGGGACAGTCCTAATGAGCAGTTCTTC
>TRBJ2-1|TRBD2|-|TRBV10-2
CASRASGNNEQFF
TGCGCCAGCCGGGCTAGCGGCAACAATGAGCAGTTCTTC
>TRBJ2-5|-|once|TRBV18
CASSPPGFETQYF
TGTGCCAGCTCACCACCGGGTTTTGAGACCCAGTACTTC
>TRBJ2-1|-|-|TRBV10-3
CAISGLTRNNRGRDNEQFF
TGTGCCATCAGTGGTCTGACGCGAAACAACCGGGGTAGAGACAATGAGCAGTTCTTC
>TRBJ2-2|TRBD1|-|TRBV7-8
CASSFGQENTGELFF
TGTGCCAGCAGCTTCGGACAGGAGAACACCGGGGAGCTGTTTTTT
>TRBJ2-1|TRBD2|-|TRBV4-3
CASSPELAGVREQFF
TGCGCCAGCAGCCCCGAACTAGCGGGAGTCAGGGAGCAGTTCTTC
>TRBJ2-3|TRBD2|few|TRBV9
CASSVAALAGTDTQYF
TGTGCCAGCAGCGTAGCTGCACTAGCGGGAACAGATACGCAGTATTTT
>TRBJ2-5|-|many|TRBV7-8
CASSLSLAVETQYF
TGTGCCAGCAGCTTAAGTCTGGCGGTAGAGACCCAGTACTTC